A single sample gave rise to the 6 T cell receptor beta chains below, sequenced in a study of T-cell reconstitution after alpha-beta-depleted transplantation in children. Construction of the TCRbeta library involved unique molecular identifiers. TCRdb fed the PCR reads into MiXCR, producing one record per CDR3 protein. In the table there are hundreds of thousands of distinct CDR3 sequences, about a sixth of which are singletons. The source was PBMCs, mostly from graft donor cells, collected 360 days after TCRalphabeta/CD19-depleted stem cell transplant. These receptors were taken from a male patient between 2 and 10 years old who had a stem cell transplant for acute lymphoblastic leukemia, so the T cells may come from the graft donor.

This clonotype was seen only a few times. The chain joins TRBV7-6 to TRBJ2-3; D gene unclear. The V and J ends lost 6 bases and 5 bases respectively, with 9 bases between them. The CDR3 loop spans 12 amino acids. Per germline, CDR1 SGHVS and CDR2 FNYEAQ. CDR3 sequence (DNA): TGTGCCAGCAGACCGCTAGGAGATACGCAGTATTTT. Translation: CASRPLGDTQYF.

The V call is TRBV7-6, the J call TRBJ2-6; no firm D call. Trimming took off 1 base at V and 2 bases at J, with 12 bases between the two ends. CDR3 length equals 17 residues. Germline V gene lookup returns CDR1 SGHVS and CDR2 FNYEAQ. In DNA, the CDR3 is TGTGCCAGCAGCTTAGATAAGTGGGTCCCTGGGGCCAACGTCCTGACTTTC. As protein: CASSLDKWVPGANVLTF.

There are a few counts of this clonotype. The J gene is TRBJ2-7, the V gene TRBV12-3 or TRBV12-4; D is ambiguous. The CDR3 is 13 amino acids. The V gene lost 3 bases and the J gene lost 0 bases, with 6 bases spanning the gap. In nucleotides, the CDR3 is TGTGCCAGCAGTTTGACTTCCTCCTACGAGCAGTACTTC. Its translation: CASSLTSSYEQYF.

This chain connects TRBV13 to TRBJ2-1, with 8 positions matching TRBD2. V shed 3 bases, J shed 0 bases, and the junction held 16 bases outside the gene matches. This CDR3 is 20 amino acids long. Germline lookup yields CDR1 PRHDT and CDR2 FYEKMQ (reference sequence). The CDR3 sequence is CASSFTGTSFMGSSYNEQFF. The CDR3 bases are TGTGCCAGCAGCTTCACCGGGACTAGTTTTATGGGAAGCTCCTACAATGAGCAGTTCTTC.

This clonotype has only a few counts. The gene calls are TRBV3-1 and TRBJ2-7, with D possibly called TRBD1 or TRBD2 (5 bases each). V was pared by 2 bases and J by 2 bases, with 13 bases between. This CDR3 has 15 residues. Per germline, CDR1 LGHDT and CDR2 YNNKEL (reference sequence). This CDR3 reads CASSQRGVITYEQYF. CDR3 nucleotide sequence: TGTGCCAGCAGCCAACGAGGGGTCATCACCTACGAGCAGTACTTC.

In this sample, this clonotype turned up a few times. The chain recombines TRBV11-3 with TRBJ2-7, with 8 positions matching TRBD1. J was trimmed by 6 bases and V by 4 bases; bases with no gene match: 2. CDR1 and CDR2 (germline): SGHNT, YENEEA. The CDR3 loop spans 12 amino acids. In DNA form, the CDR3 reads TGTGCCAGCAGCTCGACAGGGGTCGAGCAGTACTTC. Translated, it gives CASSSTGVEQYF.